This T cell receptor beta chain was identified during a study of technical replicates of blood from several donors. After removal of 0 bases from V and 3 bases from J, the junction contained 1 base not matched to a gene. Germline-derived CDR1 and CDR2 are SGHNT and YYREEE (reference sequence). The CDR3 consists of 15 residues. Method: immunoSEQ multiplex PCR; TCRdb's copy keeps in-frame clones and lacks some. The table lists 60,000 to 65,000 clones, about 87% of them singletons. The sample was PBMCs. This clonotype was obtained from a human donor in good health. Some clones in this sample may be carry-over from other donors' samples. V is TRBV5-4 and J is TRBJ1-3, with 9 bases aligning to TRBD1. The CDR3 coding sequence is TGTGCCAGCAGCTTGGACAGGGGGCTTGGAAACACCATATATTTT. It codes for CASSLDRGLGNTIYF. Variable domain in full (rest from reference TRBV5-4 and TRBJ1-3): ETGVTQSPTHLIKTRGQQVTLRCSSQSGHNTVSWYQQALGQGPQFIFQYYREEENGRGNFPPRFSGLQFPNYSSELNVNALELDDSALYLCASSLDRGLGNTIYFGEGSWLTVV.